A selection of T cell receptor beta chains follows, all from one sample in a study of blood T cell repertoires in COVID-19. Measured with immunoSEQ multiplex PCR; TCRdb has only the in-frame clones, and not every one. This table has about 250,000 clones, less than 90% appearing once. The sample consisted of peripheral blood. These TCRs come from a middle-aged woman who had recovered from COVID-19. Both conserved end residues are part of each CDR3. Clone size is stated in some rows and not others, as once, few, many or a class when expanded.

clone_size	v_call	cdr3_aa
once	TRBV4-1	CASSQDRQGTWGTQYF
-	TRBV2	CASKEAPSNYGYTF
-	TRBV10-2	CASLGDRGPTNYGYTF
few	TRBV6-5	CASSPRQFRGGYTF
-	TRBV6-1	CASSDHREAFF
-	TRBV6-6	CASSYSMGVYQPQHF
-	TRBV7-9	CASSPLGRTDSPLHF
-	TRBV18	CASSPAGGKETQYF
-	TRBV3-1/TRBV3-2	CASSQGAAGSEETQYF
once	TRBV6-5	CASRYSTGNEQYF
-	TRBV11-2	CASSSAGGPYLEQFF
-	TRBV2	CASSVRDRGFHYGYTF
-	TRBV30	CAWSGGAPNEQFF
-	TRBV6-5	CASTRDTLDTEAFF
-	TRBV7-6	CASSLAERLAGDNTGELFF
-	TRBV15	CATSKNPWEAGRNTEAFF
-	TRBV20-1	CSASPKRLATSSYEQYF
-	TRBV28	CASRTPGQASGQPQHF
-	TRBV5-1	CASSLARGGDTGELFF
-	TRBV11-3	CASSHYSGTGELFF
-	TRBV28	CASSFPGLALGANVLTF
-	TRBV7-9	CASSRRGQDTTNYGYTF
-	TRBV2	CASRGGLAGQRGWQYF
-	TRBV2	CASSEPTSGGNQETQYF
-	TRBV28	CAVGSGGHAEKLFF
-	TRBV6-5	CASKGGAFTGELFF
-	TRBV5-4	CASSLVSRDGYTF
-	TRBV28	CASTRVRNSPLHF
-	TRBV6-1	CASSEIPGHNSPLHF
-	TRBV19	CASSIGTERGNTIYF
-	TRBV11-3	CASSLSGGKTQYF
-	TRBV5-5	CASSATRGMVEQYF
once	TRBV7-6	CASSSPRTGGDSDTQYF
-	TRBV19	CASTPRGDYGYTF
-	TRBV28	CASRSSGGASYEQYF
-	TRBV28	CASSLPRGATLQPQHF
-	TRBV5-1	CASSPVASGGFIDEQYF
-	TRBV11-2	CASTLTGAAGNTIYF
-	TRBV11-1	CASSSEGQGGTEAFF
-	TRBV11-2	CASSIRRGDPYNEQFF
once	TRBV30	CAWSVGGEGRNTIYF
once	TRBV4-1	CASSQAGRGFRAFF
-	TRBV6-2/TRBV6-3	CASSYQIIKEAFF
-	TRBV27	CASSLFTSSYNEQFF
-	TRBV28	CASRRDSYEQYF